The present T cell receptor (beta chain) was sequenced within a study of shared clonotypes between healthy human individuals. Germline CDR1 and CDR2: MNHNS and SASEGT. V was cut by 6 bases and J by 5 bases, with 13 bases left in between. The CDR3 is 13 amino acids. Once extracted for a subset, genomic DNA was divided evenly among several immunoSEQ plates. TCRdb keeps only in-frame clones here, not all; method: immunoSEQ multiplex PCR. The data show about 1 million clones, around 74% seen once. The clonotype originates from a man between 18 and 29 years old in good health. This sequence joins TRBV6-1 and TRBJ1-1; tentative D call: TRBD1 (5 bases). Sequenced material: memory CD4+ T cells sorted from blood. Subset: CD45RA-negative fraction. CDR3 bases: TGTGCCAGCAGGAGGGGTCCGGGGACTGAAGCTTTCTTT. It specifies CASRRGPGTEAFF.